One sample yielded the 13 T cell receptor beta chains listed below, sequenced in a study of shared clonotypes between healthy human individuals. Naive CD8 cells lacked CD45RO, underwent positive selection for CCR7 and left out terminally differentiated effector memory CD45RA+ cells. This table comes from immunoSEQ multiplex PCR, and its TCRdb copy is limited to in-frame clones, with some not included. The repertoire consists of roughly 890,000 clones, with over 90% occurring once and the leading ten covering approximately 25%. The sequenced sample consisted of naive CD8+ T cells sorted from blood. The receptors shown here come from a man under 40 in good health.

The CDR3 region is CASSPSRGQGDTGELFF. The DNA for the CDR3 is TGTGCCAGCAGCCCAAGTCGGGGACAGGGCGACACCGGGGAGCTGTTTTTT. The chain employs TRBV7-9 and TRBJ2-2; 9 nucleotides line up with TRBD1. Germline trimming cut 5 bases from V and 3 bases from J; bases unmatched to any gene: 10. CDR1 SEHNR and CDR2 FQNEAQ come from the germline V gene (reference sequence). This CDR3 spans 17 amino acids.

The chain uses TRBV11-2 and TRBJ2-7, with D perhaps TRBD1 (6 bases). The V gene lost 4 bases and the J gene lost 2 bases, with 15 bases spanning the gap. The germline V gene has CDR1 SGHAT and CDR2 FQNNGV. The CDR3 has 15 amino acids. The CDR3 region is CASSYRTAMTYEQYF. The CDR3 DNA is TGTGCCAGCAGCTACCGGACAGCAATGACCTACGAGCAGTACTTC.

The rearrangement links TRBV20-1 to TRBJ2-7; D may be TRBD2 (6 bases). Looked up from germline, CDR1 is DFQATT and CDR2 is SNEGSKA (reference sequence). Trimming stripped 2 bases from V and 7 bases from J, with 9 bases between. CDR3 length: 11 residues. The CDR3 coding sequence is TGCAGTGCTAGAATGGGAGGAGAGCAGTACTTC. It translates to CSARMGGEQYF.

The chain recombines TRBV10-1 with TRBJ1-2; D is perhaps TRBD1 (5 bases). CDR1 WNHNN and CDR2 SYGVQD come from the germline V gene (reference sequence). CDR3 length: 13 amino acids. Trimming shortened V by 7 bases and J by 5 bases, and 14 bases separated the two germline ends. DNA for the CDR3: TGCGCCAGCAAGAGCTCAGGACAATATGGCTACACCTTC. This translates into CASKSSGQYGYTF.

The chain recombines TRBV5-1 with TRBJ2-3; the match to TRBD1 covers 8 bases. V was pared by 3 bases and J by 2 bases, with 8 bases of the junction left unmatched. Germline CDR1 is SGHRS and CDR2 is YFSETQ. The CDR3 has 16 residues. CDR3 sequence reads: CASSWTGLEVTDTQYF. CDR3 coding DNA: TGCGCCAGCAGCTGGACAGGGCTAGAGGTCACAGATACGCAGTATTTT.

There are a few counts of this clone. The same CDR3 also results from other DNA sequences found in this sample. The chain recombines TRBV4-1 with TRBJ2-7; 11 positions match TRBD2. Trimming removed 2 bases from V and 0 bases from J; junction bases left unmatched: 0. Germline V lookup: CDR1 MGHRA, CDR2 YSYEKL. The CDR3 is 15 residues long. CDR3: CASSQTSGSSYEQYF. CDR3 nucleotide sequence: TGCGCCAGCAGCCAAACTAGCGGGAGCTCCTACGAGCAGTACTTC.

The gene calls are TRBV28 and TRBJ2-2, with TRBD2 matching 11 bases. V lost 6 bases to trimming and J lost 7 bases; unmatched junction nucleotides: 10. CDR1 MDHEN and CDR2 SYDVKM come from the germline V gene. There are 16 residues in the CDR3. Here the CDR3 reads CASRFFSGRAFGELFF. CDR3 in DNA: TGTGCCAGCAGGTTTTTTAGCGGGAGGGCCTTCGGGGAGCTGTTTTTT.

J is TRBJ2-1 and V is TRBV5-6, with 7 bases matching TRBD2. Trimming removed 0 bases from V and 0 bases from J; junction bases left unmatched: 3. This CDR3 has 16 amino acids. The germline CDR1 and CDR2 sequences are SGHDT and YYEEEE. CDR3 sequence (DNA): TGTGCCAGCAGCTTGGTCGGCGGGAGCTCCTACAATGAGCAGTTCTTC. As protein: CASSLVGGSSYNEQFF. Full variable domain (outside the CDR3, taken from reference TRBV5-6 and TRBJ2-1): DAGVTQSPTHLIKTRGQQVTLRCSPKSGHDTVSWYQQALGQGPQFIFQYYEEEERQRGNFPDRFSGHQFPNYSSELNVNALLLGDSALYLCASSLVGGSSYNEQFFGPGTRLTVL.

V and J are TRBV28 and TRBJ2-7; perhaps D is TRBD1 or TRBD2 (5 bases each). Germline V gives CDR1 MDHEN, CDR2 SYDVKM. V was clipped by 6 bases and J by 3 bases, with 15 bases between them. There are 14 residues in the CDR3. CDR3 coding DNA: TGTGCCAGCAGGGATGGGACCACCATCTACGAGCAGTACTTC. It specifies CASRDGTTIYEQYF.

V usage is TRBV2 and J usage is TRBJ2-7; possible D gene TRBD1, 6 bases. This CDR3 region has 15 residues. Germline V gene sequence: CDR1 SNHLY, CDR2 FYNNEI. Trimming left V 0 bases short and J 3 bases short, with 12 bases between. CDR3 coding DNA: TGTGCCAGCAGTGAAGCGGGGACACGAGGCTACGAGCAGTACTTC. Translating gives CASSEAGTRGYEQYF.

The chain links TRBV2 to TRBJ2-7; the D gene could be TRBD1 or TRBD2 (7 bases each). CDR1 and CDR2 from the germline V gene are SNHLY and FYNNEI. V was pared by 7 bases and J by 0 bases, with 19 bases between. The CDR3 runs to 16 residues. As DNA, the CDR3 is TGTGCCAGCATTAACGGGGAGGGGGCCCCCTCCTACGAGCAGTACTTC. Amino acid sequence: CASINGEGAPSYEQYF. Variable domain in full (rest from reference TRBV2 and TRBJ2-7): EPEVTQTPSHQVTQMGQEVILRCVPISNHLYFYWYRQILGQKVEFLVSFYNNEISEKSEIFDDQFSVERPDGSNFTLKIRSTKLEDSAMYFCASINGEGAPSYEQYFGPGTRLTVT.

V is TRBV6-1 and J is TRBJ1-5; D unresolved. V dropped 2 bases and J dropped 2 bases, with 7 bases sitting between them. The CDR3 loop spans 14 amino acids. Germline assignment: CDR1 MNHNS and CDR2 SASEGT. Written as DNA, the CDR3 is TGTGCCAGCAGTGAATTTGGGGGCAATCAGCCCCAGCATTTT. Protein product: CASSEFGGNQPQHF.

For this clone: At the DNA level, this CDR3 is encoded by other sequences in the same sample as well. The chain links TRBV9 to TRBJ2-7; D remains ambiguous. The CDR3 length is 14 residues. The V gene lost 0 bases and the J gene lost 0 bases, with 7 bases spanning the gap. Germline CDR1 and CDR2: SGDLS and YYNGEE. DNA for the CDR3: TGTGCCAGCAGCGTAGGCTCCAGCTCCTACGAGCAGTACTTC. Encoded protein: CASSVGSSSYEQYF.